This TCR beta chain is from a study of cytomegalovirus exposure and HLA in healthy donors. Germline assignment: CDR1 SNHLY and CDR2 FYNNEI. The CDR3 is 13 amino acids. The V end was cut by 8 bases, the J end by 6 bases, with 17 bases between. With regard to this clone: Its antigen remains unknown.

Donors consisted of healthy bone marrow donors. PCR involved 60 Vbeta and 13 Jbeta primers. The data were produced by immunoSEQ multiplex PCR, yet TCRdb's version contains in-frame clones alone and is incomplete. This sample has 65,000 or so clones; less than 65% occur once, and the top ten carry approximately 3%. Findings and limits, study-wide: DRB1 had the most TCR associations and HLA-C the fewest, a later analysis found, with rates varying by HLA locus.

The gene calls are TRBV2 and TRBJ2-7; no reliable D call. Specimen: PBMCs. The receptor was derived from a man younger than 45 in good health and CMV-seronegative. The CDR3 region has the DNA TGTGCCAGCCTCGACGCAGGTTCCCGCGAGCAGTACTTC. It specifies CASLDAGSREQYF. Full variable domain (remainder filled in from reference TRBV2 and TRBJ2-7): EPEVTQTPSHQVTQMGQEVILRCVPISNHLYFYWYRQILGQKVEFLVSFYNNEISEKSEIFDDQFSVERPDGSNFTLKIRSTKLEDSAMYFCASLDAGSREQYFGPGTRLTVT.